These T cell receptor beta chains were read from a single sample in a study of graft-versus-host responses after intestinal transplantation. The assay was immunoSEQ multiplex PCR, and TCRdb's table has in-frame clones only and misses some. The profile covers 90,000 to 120,000 clones, with about 90% appearing a single time and around 0.96% taken by the ten largest. Their specific antigens are unknown. The material sequenced was unstimulated CD4+ T cells sorted from spleen or lymph node cells, taken before intestinal transplant. These TCRs come from a human donor who received an intestinal transplant. The CDR3 runs from the conserved cysteine through the conserved F or W. The D gene is left open where the match is weak. A row's size may be missing; if present it is once, few, many or a size class.

D gene: -
V gene: TRBV6-4
J gene: TRBJ2-1
clone size: -
CDR3 protein: CASRTGFDNEQFF
CDR3 DNA: TGTGCCAGCAGGACGGGTTTTGACAATGAGCAGTTCTTC

D gene: -
V gene: TRBV27
J gene: TRBJ2-7
clone size: -
CDR3 protein: CASAGTYSYEQYF
CDR3 DNA: TGTGCCAGCGCCGGGACATATTCCTACGAGCAGTACTTC

D gene: -
V gene: TRBV10-1
J gene: TRBJ2-3
clone size: -
CDR3 protein: CASSEDRLADTQYF
CDR3 DNA: TGCGCCAGCAGTGAAGATAGGCTCGCAGATACGCAGTATTTT

D gene: TRBD1
V gene: TRBV4-2
J gene: TRBJ1-2
clone size: -
CDR3 protein: CASSQAKTGDYGYTF
CDR3 DNA: TGTGCCAGCAGCCAAGCCAAAACAGGGGACTATGGCTACACCTTC

D gene: TRBD1
V gene: TRBV19
J gene: TRBJ1-6
clone size: -
CDR3 protein: CASTLQGGILGSYNSPLHF
CDR3 DNA: TGTGCCAGTACCCTTCAGGGGGGAATACTCGGCTCCTATAATTCACCCCTCCACTTT

D gene: -
V gene: TRBV5-1
J gene: TRBJ1-2
clone size: -
CDR3 protein: CASSLTDYGYTF
CDR3 DNA: TGCGCCAGCAGCTTGACGGACTATGGCTACACCTTC

D gene: TRBD2
V gene: TRBV6-5
J gene: TRBJ2-3
clone size: once
CDR3 protein: CASGLAGEITDTQYF
CDR3 DNA: TGTGCCAGTGGCCTAGCGGGTGAGATCACAGATACGCAGTATTTT

D gene: -
V gene: TRBV18
J gene: TRBJ1-2
clone size: -
CDR3 protein: CASSPSVRDGYTF
CDR3 DNA: TGTGCCAGCTCACCTTCCGTCAGGGATGGCTACACCTTC

D gene: -
V gene: TRBV11-3
J gene: TRBJ2-1
clone size: -
CDR3 protein: CASSSGLQQFF
CDR3 DNA: TGTGCCAGCAGCTCGGGGTTACAGCAGTTCTTC

D gene: TRBD1
V gene: TRBV6-1
J gene: TRBJ2-7
clone size: -
CDR3 protein: CASSHRDRHYEQYF
CDR3 DNA: TGTGCCAGCAGCCACCGGGACAGACACTACGAGCAGTACTTC

D gene: TRBD1
V gene: TRBV6-6
J gene: TRBJ1-6
clone size: once
CDR3 protein: CASRRQGLVYNSPLHF
CDR3 DNA: TGTGCCAGCAGAAGACAGGGTTTAGTCTATAATTCACCCCTCCACTTT

D gene: -
V gene: TRBV5-1
J gene: TRBJ2-2
clone size: -
CDR3 protein: CASSTQGQGGELFF
CDR3 DNA: TGCGCCAGCAGCACCCAGGGCCAGGGCGGGGAGCTGTTTTTT

D gene: TRBD2
V gene: TRBV10-1
J gene: TRBJ2-3
clone size: -
CDR3 protein: CASSESRGLALTDTQYF
CDR3 DNA: TGCGCCAGCAGTGAGTCAAGGGGACTAGCCCTCACAGATACGCAGTATTTT

D gene: -
V gene: TRBV11-2
J gene: TRBJ1-1
clone size: -
CDR3 protein: CASSLARLNTEAFF
CDR3 DNA: TGTGCCAGCAGCTTAGCGAGACTCAACACTGAAGCTTTCTTT

D gene: -
V gene: TRBV12-5
J gene: TRBJ2-1
clone size: -
CDR3 protein: CASVQVLMGTGENEQFF
CDR3 DNA: TGTGCTAGTGTTCAGGTGCTCATGGGGACGGGGGAGAATGAGCAGTTCTTC

D gene: TRBD2
V gene: TRBV5-1
J gene: TRBJ2-1
clone size: once
CDR3 protein: CASSLGLAHNNEQFF
CDR3 DNA: TGCGCCAGCAGCTTGGGACTAGCGCACAACAATGAGCAGTTCTTC

D gene: TRBD1
V gene: TRBV19
J gene: TRBJ1-1
clone size: -
CDR3 protein: CASRTERGQINTEAFF
CDR3 DNA: TGTGCCAGTAGGACAGAAAGGGGACAGATAAACACTGAAGCTTTCTTT

D gene: -
V gene: TRBV12-1
J gene: TRBJ1-2
clone size: -
CDR3 protein: CASSFKPGQGRHGYTF
CDR3 DNA: TGTGCCAGCAGCTTCAAACCGGGACAGGGAAGGCATGGCTACACCTTC

D gene: -
V gene: TRBV5-1
J gene: TRBJ2-3
clone size: -
CDR3 protein: CASSTRVGGAIDTQYF
CDR3 DNA: TGCGCCAGCAGCACCAGGGTAGGAGGAGCGATCGATACGCAGTATTTT

D gene: -
V gene: TRBV6-6
J gene: TRBJ1-1
clone size: -
CDR3 protein: CASSSDVEAFF
CDR3 DNA: TGTGCCAGCAGTTCGGACGTTGAAGCTTTCTTT

D gene: -
V gene: TRBV7-6
J gene: TRBJ2-2
clone size: -
CDR3 protein: CASSRPQGRELFF
CDR3 DNA: TGTGCCAGCAGCCGACCCCAGGGCCGGGAGCTGTTTTTT

D gene: -
V gene: TRBV5-4
J gene: TRBJ2-3
clone size: -
CDR3 protein: CASRGLADTQYF
CDR3 DNA: TGTGCCAGCAGAGGTCTAGCAGATACGCAGTATTTT

D gene: TRBD2
V gene: TRBV5-4
J gene: TRBJ2-7
clone size: -
CDR3 protein: CASSLNGGTYEQYF
CDR3 DNA: TGTGCCAGCAGCTTGAACGGGGGGACCTACGAGCAGTACTTC

D gene: -
V gene: TRBV25-1
J gene: TRBJ2-1
clone size: -
CDR3 protein: CASSEPTKANNEQFF
CDR3 DNA: TGTGCCAGCAGTGAGCCCACCAAGGCTAACAATGAGCAGTTCTTC

D gene: -
V gene: TRBV21-1
J gene: TRBJ1-2
clone size: -
CDR3 protein: CASSKPTEGPYNYGYTF
CDR3 DNA: TGTGCCAGCAGCAAACCCACGGAGGGACCGTATAACTATGGCTACACCTTC